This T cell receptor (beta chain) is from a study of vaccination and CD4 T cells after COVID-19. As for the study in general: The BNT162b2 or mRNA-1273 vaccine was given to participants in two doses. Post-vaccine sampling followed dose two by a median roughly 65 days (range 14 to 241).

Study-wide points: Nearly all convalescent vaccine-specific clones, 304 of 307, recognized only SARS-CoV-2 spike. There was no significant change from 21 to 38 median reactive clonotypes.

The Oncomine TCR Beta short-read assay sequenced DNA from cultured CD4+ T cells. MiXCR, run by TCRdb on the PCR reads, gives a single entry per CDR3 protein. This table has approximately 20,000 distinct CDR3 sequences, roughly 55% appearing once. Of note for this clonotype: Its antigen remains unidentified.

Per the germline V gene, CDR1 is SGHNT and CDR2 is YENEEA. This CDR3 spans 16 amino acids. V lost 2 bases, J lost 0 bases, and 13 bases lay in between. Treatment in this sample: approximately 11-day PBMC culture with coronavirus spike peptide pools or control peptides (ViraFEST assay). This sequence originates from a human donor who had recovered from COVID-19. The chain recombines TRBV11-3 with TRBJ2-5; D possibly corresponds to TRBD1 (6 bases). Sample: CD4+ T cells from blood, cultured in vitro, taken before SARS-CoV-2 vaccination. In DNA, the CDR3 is TGTGCCAGCAGCTTACCCTATGGGGGCTACCAAGAGACCCAGTACTTC. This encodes CASSLPYGGYQETQYF.